The 23 T cell receptor beta chains in this list originate from one sample, sequenced in a study of blood T cell repertoires in COVID-19. Assay used: immunoSEQ multiplex PCR; TCRdb lists only in-frame clones, some missing. The sample comprises some 250,000 clones, about 84% of which are singletons, and over 9% rests with the top ten. The sequenced material came from peripheral blood. The receptors were gathered from a man older than 75 with acute or convalescent COVID-19.

The chain is built from TRBV7-3 and TRBJ1-1, with TRBD1 matching over 8 bases. Germline CDR1 reads SGHTA; CDR2 reads FQGTGA. V lost 6 bases and J lost 7; bases outside the gene matches: 13. The CDR3 is made up of 15 amino acids. CDR3 sequence: CASSPGGGLAIEAFF. The CDR3, as DNA: TGTGCCAGCAGTCCAGGGGGCGGGTTGGCTATTGAAGCTTTCTTT.

The chain employs TRBV28 and TRBJ2-1; D not resolved. CDR3 size: 16 residues. Trimming left V 6 bases short and J 5 bases short, with 20 bases between. The V gene's germline CDR1 is MDHEN and CDR2 SYDVKM. The CDR3 DNA sequence: TGTGCCAGCAGCGCTGACCGACACACCAACGACAATGAGCAGTTCTTC. Its translation: CASSADRHTNDNEQFF.

V is TRBV19 and J is TRBJ2-1, with 10 nucleotides matching TRBD1. The CDR3 runs to 15 residues. CDR1 and CDR2 from the germline V gene are LNHDA and SQIVND (reference sequence). With V trimmed by 5 bases and J by 8 bases, 9 bases remained unmatched. CDR3 loop: CASSSPGQGYYEQFF. In DNA, the CDR3 is TGTGCCAGTAGTTCGCCGGGACAGGGGTATTATGAGCAGTTCTTC.

The V gene is TRBV3-1 (or the pseudogene TRBV3-2), the J gene TRBJ1-1; 7 bases match TRBD1. The CDR3 has 14 residues. Germline CDR1 LGHDT, CDR2 YNNKEL (reference sequence). The V segment lost 4 bases and the J segment 6 bases; nucleotides outside the gene matches: 8. The CDR3 bases are TGTGCCAGCAGCCCCACCGACAGGGACGCTGAAGCTTTCTTT. Translation: CASSPTDRDAEAFF.

As for this clone: One end of the junction does not line up with germline, which may come from a read error. The J gene is TRBJ1-1, the V gene TRBV7-7, with 8 nucleotides matching TRBD1. Per the germline V gene, CDR1 is SSHAT and CDR2 is FNYEAQ (reference sequence). The CDR3 runs 17 residues. The CDR3 sequence: CASSFNRGIRRNTEAFF. For the CDR3, the DNA is TGTGCTAGCAGCTTTAACAGGGGGATACGACGCAACACTGAAGCTTTCTTT.

The chain is built from TRBV7-8 and TRBJ1-6, with TRBD1 matching 8 bases. The CDR3 has 15 residues. V dropped 6 bases and J dropped 4; count of bases not matched to a gene: 5. Germline-derived CDR1 and CDR2 are SGHVS and FQNEAQ. The CDR3: CASRLQGDYNSPLHF. The CDR3 bases are TGTGCCAGCAGACTACAGGGGGATTATAATTCACCCCTCCACTTT.

This clone has a handful of counts. The rearrangement links TRBV6-4 to TRBJ1-6; 9 bases fit TRBD1. The V segment lost 8 bases and the J segment 5 bases; nucleotides outside the gene matches: 4. The germline V gene has CDR1 MRHNA and CDR2 SNTAGT. The CDR3 is made up of 14 amino acids. The CDR3 region is CASRGQGNNSPLHF. For the CDR3, the DNA is TGTGCCAGCCGGGGACAGGGCAATAATTCACCCCTCCACTTT.

The chain combines TRBV4-2 with TRBJ1-2, with D perhaps matching TRBD1 (5 bases). The CDR3 is made up of 15 amino acids. The V end was cut by 0 bases, the J end by 3 bases, with 11 bases between. Germline V gives CDR1 LGHNA, CDR2 YNFKEQ. The CDR3 DNA reads as TGTGCCAGCAGCCAAGATACGGGGGTTGACTATGGCTACACCTTC. Its protein product is CASSQDTGVDYGYTF.

This chain connects TRBV6-6 to TRBJ2-3, with 7 bases that match TRBD2. J was trimmed by 1 base and V by 8 bases; bases with no gene match: 6. The CDR3 is 14 residues long. Germline assignment: CDR1 MNHNY and CDR2 SVGAGI (reference sequence). CDR3 sequence: CASGRGGGTDTQYF. Written as DNA, the CDR3 is TGTGCCAGCGGTCGGGGAGGGGGCACAGATACGCAGTATTTT.

V and J are TRBV5-1 and TRBJ2-2; D gene unclear. The CDR3 covers 16 residues. In germline, CDR1 is SGHRS, CDR2 YFSETQ. Trimming took off 0 bases at V and 4 bases at J, with 13 bases between the two ends. This chain's CDR3 is CASSLAGSHITGELFF. In DNA form, the CDR3 reads TGCGCCAGCAGCTTGGCTGGCAGTCACATCACCGGGGAGCTGTTTTTT.

The chain is built from TRBV19 and TRBJ1-1, with 7 bases lining up with TRBD1. This CDR3 contains 15 residues. Germline values: CDR1 LNHDA, CDR2 SQIVND (reference sequence). With 4 bases clipped from V and 4 bases from J, the junction kept 9 bases outside the gene matches. CDR3 sequence: CASSTRRGPSTEAFF. The CDR3 DNA reads TGTGCCAGTAGTACCCGGAGGGGGCCGAGCACTGAAGCTTTCTTT.

The CDR3 protein is CASQGTRTGGFSHIQYF. For the CDR3, the DNA is TGTGCCAGTCAAGGGACCCGGACAGGGGGCTTTTCTCACATTCAGTACTTC. This chain links TRBV28 with TRBJ2-4; 11 bases are shared with TRBD1. Looked up from germline, CDR1 is MDHEN and CDR2 is SYDVKM. CDR3 length: 17 residues. The V segment lost 9 bases and the J segment 8 bases; nucleotides outside the gene matches: 18.

CDR3 DNA: TGCGCCAGCCGGGCTAGCGGGGGGATCCAAGAGACCCAGTACTTC. It specifies CASRASGGIQETQYF. The chain couples TRBV4-1 to TRBJ2-5, with TRBD2 matching 11 bases. After removal of 8 bases from V and 1 base from J, the junction contained 6 bases not matched to a gene. The germline V gene encodes CDR1 MGHRA and CDR2 YSYEKL. This CDR3 has 15 amino acids.

The V gene is TRBV19, the J gene TRBJ1-5; D remains ambiguous. The V end was cut by 3 bases, the J end by 2 bases, with 14 bases between. Germline assignment: CDR1 LNHDA and CDR2 SQIVND (reference sequence). The CDR3 spans 16 residues. CDR3 nucleotides: TGTGCCAGTAGTATTGTTTCGGGGATCGGCAATCAGCCCCAGCATTTT. As protein: CASSIVSGIGNQPQHF.

The chain has TRBV6-1 and TRBJ2-3; TRBD2 agrees at 9 bases. This CDR3 is built from 18 residues. The V segment lost 1 base and the J segment 2 bases; nucleotides outside the gene matches: 10. Per germline, CDR1 MNHNS and CDR2 SASEGT. The CDR3 loop reads CASSEGLAGYQITDTQYF. The CDR3 nucleotides read TGTGCCAGCAGTGAAGGGCTAGCGGGATACCAAATCACAGATACGCAGTATTTT.

J is TRBJ2-1 and V is TRBV5-1, with 12 positions matching TRBD2. The CDR3 spans 20 residues. V lost 4 bases and J lost 4; bases outside the gene matches: 18. Germline-derived CDR1 and CDR2 are SGHRS and YFSETQ. CDR3 amino acids: CASSPRDLAGGPRAYNEQFF. CDR3 coding DNA: TGCGCCAGCAGCCCCCGAGACCTAGCGGGAGGGCCCCGTGCGTACAATGAGCAGTTCTTC.

The rearrangement joins TRBV4-3 to TRBJ2-2; 9 bases are shared with TRBD2. CDR3 length: 17 amino acids. Unmatched junction bases numbered 8, after V lost 0 bases and J lost 6 bases. Per germline, CDR1 LGHNA and CDR2 YSLEER. CDR3 DNA: TGCGCCAGCAGCCAAGATATGGGCGGGGGGGTAGCCGGGGAGCTGTTTTTT. Translating gives CASSQDMGGGVAGELFF.

This rearrangement joins TRBV28 to TRBJ1-1; 11 bases map to TRBD1. The CDR3 is made up of 15 amino acids. Losses at the gene ends were 1 base for V and 7 bases for J; bases not matched to a gene: 5. Germline assignment: CDR1 MDHEN and CDR2 SYDVKM. The CDR3 protein is CASSLLGQGAGEAFF. The CDR3 bases are TGTGCCAGCAGTTTATTAGGACAGGGGGCTGGTGAAGCTTTCTTT.

As concerns this clone: No DNA is shown, since the ends of the CDR3 on it are uncertain; the CDR3 is the one TCRdb lists. The chain combines TRBV7-8 with TRBJ1-5. The germline V gene encodes CDR1 SGHVS and CDR2 FQNEAQ. The CDR3 length equals 17 residues, ends included. CDR3 in amino acids: CASSLASGRGGGQPQHF.

The chain combines TRBV6-2 or TRBV6-3 with TRBJ1-6; D not resolved. Trimming took off 6 bases at V and 7 bases at J, with 19 bases between the two ends. The germline V gene encodes CDR1 MNHEY and CDR2 SVGEGT. CDR3 length equals 16 residues. The CDR3: CASSRLGRPENSPLHF. Written as DNA, the CDR3 is TGTGCCAGCAGCCGCCTTGGGCGACCTGAGAATTCACCCCTCCACTTT.

The J gene is TRBJ2-7, the V gene TRBV6-5; weak D call: TRBD1 (6 bases). V shed 1 base and J shed 6 bases, with 16 bases lying between them. The germline V gene encodes CDR1 MNHEY and CDR2 SVGAGI. The CDR3 has 15 residues. The CDR3 spells CASSYLTGLGSEQYF. CDR3 in DNA: TGTGCCAGCAGTTACTTGACAGGTCTTGGGTCCGAGCAGTACTTC.

This chain links TRBV28 with TRBJ2-5; D is unclear. Between the trimmed V and J ends, which lost 8 bases and 0 bases, there was a span of 7 bases. Germline assignment: CDR1 MDHEN and CDR2 SYDVKM. CDR3 length: 12 amino acids. CDR3 sequence reads: CASGLYQETQYF. CDR3 bases: TGTGCCAGCGGCCTTTACCAAGAGACCCAGTACTTC. The variable domain in full, with the rest retrieved from reference TRBV28 and TRBJ2-5, is DVKVTQSSRYLVKRTGEKVFLECVQDMDHENMFWYRQDPGLGLRLIYFSYDVKMKEKGDIPEGYSVSREKKERFSLILESASTNQTSMYLCASGLYQETQYFGPGTRLLVL.

V usage is TRBV19 and J usage is TRBJ1-1; no firm D call. CDR3 size: 14 residues. In germline, CDR1 is LNHDA, CDR2 SQIVND (reference sequence). Trimming removed 6 bases at V and 0 bases at J, with 11 bases between. CDR3 coding DNA: TGTGCCAGTAGAGTCGGAGTGATGAACACTGAAGCTTTCTTT. Protein product: CASRVGVMNTEAFF. The entire variable domain, with the rest obtained from reference TRBV19 and TRBJ1-1, is as follows: DGGITQSPKYLFRKEGQNVTLSCEQNLNHDAMYWYRQDPGQGLRLIYYSQIVNDFQKGDIAEGYSVSREKKESFPLTVTSAQKNPTAFYLCASRVGVMNTEAFFGQGTRLTVV.